This T cell receptor beta chain was sequenced in a study of shared clonotypes between healthy human individuals. Produced via immunoSEQ multiplex PCR; TCRdb's table is partial and in-frame only. The sample consists of almost 700,000 clones, roughly nine tenths of them appearing once. CD45RO-negative, CCR7-selected cells formed the naive CD8 fraction, which excluded terminally differentiated effector memory CD45RA+ cells. CDR1 and CDR2 (germline): SGHRS, YFSETQ. The CDR3 is 13 amino acids. Findings of the study overall: Read depth was anticipated to influence clonotype sharing among donors.

Worth noting for this clone: The antigen is undetermined. With only one base between it and a far larger clone, this is likely a read error. Other DNA sequences in this sample translate to the same CDR3.

The sequence derives from a man aged 25 to 40 in good health. Sequencing input: naive CD8+ T cells sorted from blood. The chain combines TRBV5-1 with TRBJ2-6; the D call may be TRBD1 or TRBD2 (5 bases each). The CDR3: CASSLEDTNVLTF. The CDR3 bases are TGCGCCAGCAGTTTGGAGGACACGAACGTCCTGACTTTC. Full variable domain (missing parts from reference TRBV5-1 and TRBJ2-6): KAGVTQTPRYLIKTRGQQVTLSCSPISGHRSVSWYQQTPGQGLQFLFEYFSETQRNKGNFPGRFSGRQFSNSRSEMNVSTLELGDSALYLCASSLEDTNVLTFGAGSRLTVL.